This T cell receptor beta chain comes out of a study of blood T cell repertoires in COVID-19. As for the study in general: The origin of the acute and convalescent COVID-19 samples was the United States, Italy and Spain.

Within 2 weeks before study entry, exposed participants met a COVID-19 case. CDR3 length: 13 amino acids. V lost 8 bases and J lost 1; bases outside the gene matches: 3. Germline assignment: CDR1 MNHEY and CDR2 SVGAGI. This table comes from immunoSEQ multiplex PCR, and its TCRdb copy is limited to in-frame clones, with some not included. The sample yields 300,000 to 400,000 clones, 85% seen once. The rearrangement links TRBV6-5 to TRBJ2-3, with 7 bases that match TRBD1. The TCR was taken from a woman in her twenties or thirties who had been exposed to COVID-19. Sequencing was done on a sample of PBMCs or T cells enriched from blood (not recorded which). CDR3 nucleotides: TGTGCCAGCTCGGGACAGCGCACAGATACGCAGTATTTT. As protein: CASSGQRTDTQYF.